This T cell receptor beta chain originates from a study of shared clonotypes between healthy human individuals. Study conclusions and caveats: Having only a few donors restricted how much genetic and exposure-history diversity was captured.

In the source study's methods: With immunoSEQ giving junction-only sequences and no quality scores, filtering differed. Assay used: immunoSEQ multiplex PCR; TCRdb lists only in-frame clones, some missing. D and trimming come from the DNA, and the V and J calls and clone size come from that table. The data show roughly 500,000 clones, approximately 80% seen once. Healthy HIV-negative adults without recent acute infections or vaccinations served as donors. A remark on this clone: Its antigen is currently unknown.

With 4 bases clipped from V and 13 bases from J, the junction kept 3 bases outside the gene matches. CDR3 length equals 11 residues. Germline V gene sequence: CDR1 LGHNA, CDR2 YNFKEQ. This chain joins TRBV4-2 and TRBJ2-1; TRBD2 agrees at 8 bases. The specimen sequenced was PBMCs. The sequence derives from a woman in her forties in good health. Some clones in this sample may be carry-over from other donors' samples. In DNA, the CDR3 is TGTGCCAGCAGCCTGACTAGCGATCAGTTCTTC. Translating gives CASSLTSDQFF.